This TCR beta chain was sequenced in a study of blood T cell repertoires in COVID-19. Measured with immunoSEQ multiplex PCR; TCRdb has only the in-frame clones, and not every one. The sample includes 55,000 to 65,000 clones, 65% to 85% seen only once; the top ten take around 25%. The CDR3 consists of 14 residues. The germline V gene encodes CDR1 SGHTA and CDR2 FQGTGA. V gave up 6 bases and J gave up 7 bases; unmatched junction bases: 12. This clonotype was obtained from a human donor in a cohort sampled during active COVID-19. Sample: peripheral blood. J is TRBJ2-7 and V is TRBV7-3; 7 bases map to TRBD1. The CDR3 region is CASSYTTGSEEQYF. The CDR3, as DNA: TGTGCCAGCAGTTATACGACAGGGTCGGAAGAGCAGTACTTC.